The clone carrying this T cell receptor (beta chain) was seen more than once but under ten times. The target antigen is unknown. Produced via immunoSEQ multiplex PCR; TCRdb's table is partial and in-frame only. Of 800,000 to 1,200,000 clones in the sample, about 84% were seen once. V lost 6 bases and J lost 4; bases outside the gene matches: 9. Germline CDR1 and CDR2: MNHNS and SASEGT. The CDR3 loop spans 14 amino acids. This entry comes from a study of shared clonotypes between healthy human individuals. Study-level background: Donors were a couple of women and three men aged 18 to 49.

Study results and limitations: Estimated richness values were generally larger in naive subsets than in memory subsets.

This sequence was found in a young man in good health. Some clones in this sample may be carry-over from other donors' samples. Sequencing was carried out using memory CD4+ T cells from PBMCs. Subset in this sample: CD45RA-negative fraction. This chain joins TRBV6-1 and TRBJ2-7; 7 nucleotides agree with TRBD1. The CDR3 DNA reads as TGTGCCAGCAGACGACAGGGTCCCCTTTACGAGCAGTACTTC. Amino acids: CASRRQGPLYEQYF.